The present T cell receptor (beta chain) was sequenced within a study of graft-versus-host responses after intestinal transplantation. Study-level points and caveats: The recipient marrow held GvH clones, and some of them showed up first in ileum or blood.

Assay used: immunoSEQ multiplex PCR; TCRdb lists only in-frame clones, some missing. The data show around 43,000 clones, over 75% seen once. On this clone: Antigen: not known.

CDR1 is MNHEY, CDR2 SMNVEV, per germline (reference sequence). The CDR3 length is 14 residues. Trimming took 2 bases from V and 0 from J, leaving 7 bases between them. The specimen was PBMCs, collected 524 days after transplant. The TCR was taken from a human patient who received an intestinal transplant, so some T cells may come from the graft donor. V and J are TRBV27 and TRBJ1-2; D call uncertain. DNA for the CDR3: TGTGCCAGCAGTTTAAGCCAGTCTAACTATGGCTACACCTTC. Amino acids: CASSLSQSNYGYTF.